One T cell receptor (beta chain) is described in this entry. Its antigen is as yet unknown. These data come from a study of lymphopenia after photon versus proton radiotherapy. Using immunoSEQ multiplex PCR, the repertoire was profiled, and TCRdb retains in-frame clones only, with some absent. This sample has around 50,000 clones, with 70% to 85% found just once. Germline CDR1 and CDR2: SGHTA and FQGNSA. This CDR3 contains 13 residues. Trimming took 0 bases from V and 5 from J, leaving 8 bases between them. The study, taken as a whole, reports: A bigger post-nadir fall in TCR diversity correlated inversely with survival time in deceased patients.

The TCR was taken from a man in his 60s with pancreatic cancer. The V and J genes are TRBV7-2 and TRBJ2-7, with D unclear. The input for sequencing was peripheral blood, taken from a patient treated with proton-based radiotherapy. The CDR3 sequence: CASSLADGHEQYF. CDR3 nucleotides: TGTGCCAGCAGCTTAGCGGACGGCCACGAGCAGTACTTC.